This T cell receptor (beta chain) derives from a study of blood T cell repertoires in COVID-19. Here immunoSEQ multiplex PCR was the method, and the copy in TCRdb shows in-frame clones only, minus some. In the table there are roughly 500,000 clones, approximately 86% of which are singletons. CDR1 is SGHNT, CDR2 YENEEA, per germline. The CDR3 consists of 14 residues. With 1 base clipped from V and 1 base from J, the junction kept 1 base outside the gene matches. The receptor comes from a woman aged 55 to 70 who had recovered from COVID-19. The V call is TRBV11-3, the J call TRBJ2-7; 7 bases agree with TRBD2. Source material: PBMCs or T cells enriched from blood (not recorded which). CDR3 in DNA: TGTGCCAGCAGCTTAGGCGGGAGATCCTACGAGCAGTACTTC. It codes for CASSLGGRSYEQYF.